This T cell receptor (beta chain) stems from a study of blood T cell repertoires in COVID-19. The protocol was immunoSEQ multiplex PCR, while the TCRdb copy is restricted to in-frame clones and leaves out a portion. Of a few hundred thousand clones in the sample, about 83% are singletons; the top ten hold 9% to 15%. The CDR3 totals 13 residues. Trimming cost V 3 bases and J 12 bases, with 12 bases left between them. Germline V gene data show CDR1 as MRHNA and CDR2 as SNTAGT. The sequencing input was peripheral blood. The chain carries TRBV6-4 and TRBJ1-6; the D is unclear. The source is a man older than 75 with acute or convalescent COVID-19. The CDR3 loop reads CASSDGLLGPLHF. The DNA for the CDR3 is TGTGCCAGCAGTGATGGACTTTTGGGACCCCTCCACTTT.